What follows are 28 T cell receptor beta chains derived from one specimen sequenced in a study of shared clonotypes between healthy human individuals (dated by TCRdb to 2020 to 2022). Library preparation employed the immunoSEQ multiplex PCR assay. The immuneACCESS repertoire file appears here via TCRdb, limited to in-frame rearrangements. These files lack a portion of the clones; in checked studies, under half of the deficit traces to unresolved V genes, and the cause of the others is not known. The sample contains around 640,000 clones, roughly 96% of them found a single time. Together, the top ten hold roughly 0.1% of the sample. CD8 naive samples consisted of CD45RO-negative cells that were positively selected for CCR7, yielding a CD45RA+CCR7+ population without TemRA cells. Sequenced sample: naive CD8+ T cells sorted from blood. The cell subset or site label, read with the paper, signifies: CD45RA+CCR7+. These TCRs come from a woman aged 25 to 39 in good health.

This clone was counted once. This CDR3 is CASSIARGRARETQYF. The CDR3 DNA reads TGTGCCAGTAGTATAGCTCGCGGGAGGGCCCGAGAGACCCAGTACTTC. The gene calls are TRBV19 and TRBJ2-5; 9 bases are shared with TRBD2. Trimming cost V 1 base and J 4 bases; bases outside gene matches: 7. Germline-derived CDR1 and CDR2 are LNHDA and SQIVND (reference sequence). This CDR3 spans 16 amino acids. Full variable domain (rest looked up from reference TRBV19 and TRBJ2-5): DGGITQSPKYLFRKEGQNVTLSCEQNLNHDAMYWYRQDPGQGLRLIYYSQIVNDFQKGDIAEGYSVSREKKESFPLTVTSAQKNPTAFYLCASSIARGRARETQYFGPGTRLLVL.

The chain combines TRBV18 with TRBJ2-4; D is possibly TRBD1 (6 bases). Deletions cut 2 bases from V and 0 bases from J, with 11 bases between. The CDR3 has 16 amino acids. Germline V lookup: CDR1 KGHSH, CDR2 LQKENI. The CDR3 DNA follows: TGTGCCAGCTCACCAGTATACAGGGTAGCCAAAAACATTCAGTACTTC. Its protein product is CASSPVYRVAKNIQYF.

This sequence joins TRBV19 and TRBJ1-1, with TRBD1 matching 10 bases. Germline-derived CDR1 and CDR2 are LNHDA and SQIVND (reference sequence). The CDR3 spans 14 residues. The J segment lost 6 bases and the V segment lost 5 bases, leaving 6 bases of the junction unmatched. CDR3: CASSWDRGTAEAFF. The CDR3 coding sequence is TGTGCCAGTAGTTGGGACAGGGGTACGGCTGAAGCTTTCTTT.

This clone appeared once. The chain recombines TRBV18 with TRBJ2-7, with TRBD2 matching 9 bases. The germline V gene has CDR1 KGHSH and CDR2 LQKENI. V was clipped by 4 bases and J by 6 bases; unmatched bases: 13. The CDR3 runs to 16 residues. CDR3 in amino acids: CASSLRDSGSFSEQYF. CDR3 nucleotides: TGTGCCAGCTCACTCCGGGATAGCGGGAGTTTTTCCGAGCAGTACTTC.

This rearrangement joins TRBV18 to TRBJ2-7, with TRBD1 as a possible D gene (7 bases). Trimming cost V 3 bases and J 6 bases, with 15 bases left between them. This CDR3 comprises 14 residues. Germline loops: CDR1 KGHSH, CDR2 LQKENI. The CDR3 is CASSPEGGGGEQYF. CDR3 sequence (DNA): TGTGCCAGCTCACCGGAAGGAGGGGGCGGCGAGCAGTACTTC.

The chain has TRBV9 and TRBJ2-2; D remains ambiguous. This CDR3 spans 12 amino acids. The V gene lost 4 bases and the J gene lost 8 bases, with 9 bases spanning the gap. Per the germline V gene, CDR1 is SGDLS and CDR2 is YYNGEE. The CDR3: CASSHVRGELFF. The CDR3 nucleotides are TGTGCCAGCAGCCATGTCCGGGGGGAGCTGTTTTTT.

The sample holds one count of this clone. V is TRBV2 and J is TRBJ2-5; TRBD1 aligns across 9 bases. Germline-derived CDR1 and CDR2 are SNHLY and FYNNEI. This CDR3 is built from 15 residues. Trimming removed 6 bases from V and 5 bases from J; junction bases left unmatched: 10. The CDR3 nucleotides read TGTGCCAGCAGAGTCGGGACAGGGTCGCGGGAGACCCAGTACTTC. Translated, it gives CASRVGTGSRETQYF.

This clone appeared a single time. V usage is TRBV13 and J usage is TRBJ2-5; weak D call: TRBD2 (6 bases). V was pared by 4 bases and J by 1 base, with 10 bases between. The CDR3 is made up of 14 amino acids. Germline CDR1 reads PRHDT; CDR2 reads FYEKMQ (reference sequence). This chain's CDR3 is CASSSPSVQETQYF. As DNA, the CDR3 is TGTGCCAGCAGCTCACCTAGCGTCCAAGAGACCCAGTACTTC.

The rearrangement uses TRBV19 and TRBJ1-5, with a possible D match to TRBD1 (5 bases). Between the trimmed V and J ends, which lost 2 bases and 3 bases, there was a span of 11 bases. Germline CDR1 LNHDA, CDR2 SQIVND (reference sequence). The CDR3 extends over 15 amino acids. In DNA, the CDR3 is TGTGCCAGTAGTATAATTCGAGGGGTCAATCAGCCCCAGCATTTT. It is translated as CASSIIRGVNQPQHF.

The chain joins TRBV5-6 to TRBJ2-7, with D perhaps matching TRBD1 (6 bases). The CDR3 extends over 13 amino acids. Trimming stripped 0 bases from V and 5 bases from J, with 9 bases between. Germline assignment: CDR1 SGHDT and CDR2 YYEEEE. The CDR3, as DNA: TGTGCCAGCAGCTTGGACAGGGATAACGAGCAGTACTTC. Amino acids: CASSLDRDNEQYF.

This sequence joins TRBV27 and TRBJ1-2; D not certain. The V end was cut by 3 bases, the J end by 5 bases, with 10 bases between. Looked up from germline, CDR1 is MNHEY and CDR2 is SMNVEV (reference sequence). This CDR3 spans 13 amino acids. CDR3 protein: CASSFREGYGYTF. CDR3 coding DNA: TGTGCCAGCAGTTTCCGGGAGGGTTATGGCTACACCTTC.

As to this clone: Other DNA sequences in the sample encode the same CDR3. The chain carries TRBV5-6 and TRBJ2-6; D remains ambiguous. Trimming shortened V by 1 base and J by 4 bases, and 3 bases separated the two germline ends. Germline values: CDR1 SGHDT, CDR2 YYEEEE. This CDR3 is 13 amino acids long. CDR3 residues: CASSLTGANVLTF. The CDR3, as DNA: TGTGCCAGCAGCTTGACAGGGGCCAACGTCCTGACTTTC. Full variable domain (outside the CDR3, taken from reference TRBV5-6 and TRBJ2-6): DAGVTQSPTHLIKTRGQQVTLRCSPKSGHDTVSWYQQALGQGPQFIFQYYEEEERQRGNFPDRFSGHQFPNYSSELNVNALLLGDSALYLCASSLTGANVLTFGAGSRLTVL.

The chain has TRBV5-6 and TRBJ2-7, with D unresolved. Germline CDR1 is SGHDT and CDR2 is YYEEEE. V gave up 4 bases and J gave up 5 bases, with 10 bases separating them. This CDR3 comprises 12 residues. The CDR3 spells CASSPGRDEQYF. CDR3 in DNA: TGTGCCAGCAGCCCTGGGCGCGACGAGCAGTACTTC.

The V and J genes are TRBV27 and TRBJ1-4, with TRBD1 identical over 7 bases. Trimming at V came to 7 bases and at J to 3 bases, leaving 8 bases not matched to a gene. Germline loops: CDR1 MNHEY, CDR2 SMNVEV (reference sequence). There are 15 residues in the CDR3. The CDR3 sequence is CASKGQGGANEKLFF. In DNA form, the CDR3 reads TGTGCCAGCAAAGGGCAGGGGGGTGCTAATGAAAAACTGTTTTTT.

This chain connects TRBV11-2 to TRBJ1-4; 8 positions agree with TRBD1. The trim removed 5 bases at V and 3 bases at J, leaving 8 bases unmatched. The germline V gene encodes CDR1 SGHAT and CDR2 FQNNGV. The CDR3 covers 16 residues. CDR3 amino acids: CASSQRGQGANEKLFF. DNA for the CDR3: TGTGCCAGCAGCCAAAGAGGACAGGGAGCTAATGAAAAACTGTTTTTT.

This chain uses TRBV19 with TRBJ1-5; the D gene is possibly TRBD1 (5 bases). CDR1 and CDR2 (germline): LNHDA, SQIVND (reference sequence). V lost 6 bases to trimming and J lost 2 bases, with 29 bases between them. The CDR3 extends over 20 amino acids. The CDR3 sequence: CASSPFELAGGTNRNQPQHF. The DNA for the CDR3 is TGTGCCAGTAGCCCATTTGAGCTGGCGGGGGGTACAAATCGCAATCAGCCCCAGCATTTT.

The V call is TRBV29-1, the J call TRBJ2-3; 9 bases agree with TRBD1. This CDR3 is 16 amino acids long. The germline gives CDR1 SQVTM, CDR2 ANQGSEA. Losses at the gene ends were 5 bases for V and 1 base for J; bases not matched to a gene: 10. CDR3 nucleotides: TGCAGCGTTCCGGGGGGAGGGACAGGGCGCACAGATACGCAGTATTTT. Translation: CSVPGGGTGRTDTQYF.

J is TRBJ2-3 and V is TRBV2; possible D gene TRBD2, 5 bases. The CDR3 spans 14 residues. Germline CDR1 and CDR2: SNHLY and FYNNEI. Trimming stripped 6 bases from V and 1 base from J, with 11 bases between. The CDR3 sequence is CASRGEARTDTQYF. The CDR3 coding sequence is TGTGCCAGCAGGGGAGAAGCCCGCACAGATACGCAGTATTTT.

The chain couples TRBV4-1 to TRBJ2-1; D is ambiguous. The germline CDR1 and CDR2 sequences are MGHRA and YSYEKL. V was cut by 5 bases and J by 8 bases, with 7 bases left in between. The CDR3 is 11 amino acids. CDR3 loop: CASSFSDEQFF. CDR3 coding DNA: TGCGCCAGCAGCTTCTCGGATGAGCAGTTCTTC.

This chain uses TRBV10-2 with TRBJ2-7; D possibly corresponds to TRBD1 (5 bases). V was shortened by 3 bases and J by 3 bases, with 12 bases between the two germline ends. This CDR3 spans 14 amino acids. CDR1 is WSHSY, CDR2 SAAADI, per germline. The CDR3 DNA follows: TGCGCCAGCAGTGAACAGGCGACATTCTACGAGCAGTACTTC. As protein: CASSEQATFYEQYF.

The table lists this clone with a count of one. The chain joins TRBV13 to TRBJ2-7; TRBD2 is a possible D gene (6 bases). The CDR3 loop spans 16 amino acids. V was clipped by 1 base and J by 4 bases, with 17 bases between them. The germline V gene encodes CDR1 PRHDT and CDR2 FYEKMQ (reference sequence). Written as DNA, the CDR3 is TGTGCCAGCAGCTTAGTTACGGGAGAAAATCAATACGAGCAGTACTTC. Translated, it gives CASSLVTGENQYEQYF.

The rearrangement joins TRBV5-8 to TRBJ2-7; no clear D gene. The germline V gene encodes CDR1 SGHTS and CDR2 YDEGEE. Trimming took 0 bases from V and 2 from J, leaving 12 bases between them. This CDR3 is built from 15 residues. As DNA, the CDR3 is TGTGCCAGCAGCTTGGCTGCCGGCCTAGCCTACGAGCAGTACTTC. It encodes CASSLAAGLAYEQYF. Full variable domain (remainder filled in from reference TRBV5-8 and TRBJ2-7): EAGVTQSPTHLIKTRGQQATLRCSPISGHTSVYWYQQALGLGLQFLLWYDEGEERNRGNFPPRFSGRQFPNYSSELNVNALELEDSALYLCASSLAAGLAYEQYFGPGTRLTVT.

J is TRBJ2-1 and V is TRBV7-3; D could derive from TRBD1 or TRBD2 (5 bases each). The CDR3 sequence is 14 residues long. Germline V gene sequence: CDR1 SGHTA, CDR2 FQGTGA. Trimming shortened V by 5 bases and J by 5 bases, and 13 bases separated the two germline ends. DNA for the CDR3: TGTGCCAGCAGCAAATCTTGGGACGACAATGAGCAGTTCTTC. Translating gives CASSKSWDDNEQFF.

The rearrangement joins TRBV28 to TRBJ1-5, with D hard to call. The CDR3 is 13 residues long. CDR1 is MDHEN, CDR2 SYDVKM, per germline. Trimming removed 7 bases at V and 0 bases at J, with 7 bases between. The CDR3 DNA reads as TGTGCCAGCATGAGACGTAGCAATCAGCCCCAGCATTTT. Its protein product is CASMRRSNQPQHF.

This CDR3 is CASSLEAGTSYNEQFF. The DNA for the CDR3 is TGTGCCAGCAGCTTAGAAGCCGGGACTAGCTACAATGAGCAGTTCTTC. This chain connects TRBV7-9 to TRBJ2-1; 8 nucleotides agree with TRBD2. The J segment lost 3 bases and the V segment lost 1 base, leaving 5 bases of the junction unmatched. Germline CDR1 and CDR2: SEHNR and FQNEAQ (reference sequence). This CDR3 is built from 16 residues.

This chain links TRBV15 with TRBJ2-1, with a possible D match to TRBD2 (6 bases). The CDR3 runs 15 residues. The germline V gene encodes CDR1 LNHNV and CDR2 YYDKDF (reference sequence). V lost 3 bases and J lost 5, with 14 bases in between. The CDR3 spells CATSRNSREDNEQFF. The CDR3 nucleotides read TGTGCCACCAGCAGGAACAGCAGGGAGGACAATGAGCAGTTCTTC.

This chain joins TRBV28 and TRBJ2-6; 8 nucleotides line up with TRBD2. Germline V gene lookup returns CDR1 MDHEN and CDR2 SYDVKM. V lost 7 bases to trimming and J lost 2 bases; unmatched junction nucleotides: 7. The CDR3 contains 16 residues. The DNA for the CDR3 is TGTGCCAGCATGAGCGGGAGTTCCACTGGGGCCAACGTCCTGACTTTC. As protein: CASMSGSSTGANVLTF. Based on the CDR3 plus reference TRBV28 and TRBJ2-6, the full variable domain is DVKVTQSSRYLVKRTGEKVFLECVQDMDHENMFWYRQDPGLGLRLIYFSYDVKMKEKGDIPEGYSVSREKKERFSLILESASTNQTSMYLCASMSGSSTGANVLTFGAGSRLTVL.

On this clone: Within the sample, other DNA sequences also encode this same CDR3. The chain carries TRBV6-5 and TRBJ2-7; 9 bases are a match to TRBD1. The CDR3 runs 14 residues. Germline V gene lookup returns CDR1 MNHEY and CDR2 SVGAGI. V lost 0 bases, J lost 7 bases, and 4 bases stayed unmatched. Here the CDR3 DNA reads TGTGCCAGCAGTTACTCCGGGACAGGGTGGGAGCAGTACTTC. The encoded protein is CASSYSGTGWEQYF.